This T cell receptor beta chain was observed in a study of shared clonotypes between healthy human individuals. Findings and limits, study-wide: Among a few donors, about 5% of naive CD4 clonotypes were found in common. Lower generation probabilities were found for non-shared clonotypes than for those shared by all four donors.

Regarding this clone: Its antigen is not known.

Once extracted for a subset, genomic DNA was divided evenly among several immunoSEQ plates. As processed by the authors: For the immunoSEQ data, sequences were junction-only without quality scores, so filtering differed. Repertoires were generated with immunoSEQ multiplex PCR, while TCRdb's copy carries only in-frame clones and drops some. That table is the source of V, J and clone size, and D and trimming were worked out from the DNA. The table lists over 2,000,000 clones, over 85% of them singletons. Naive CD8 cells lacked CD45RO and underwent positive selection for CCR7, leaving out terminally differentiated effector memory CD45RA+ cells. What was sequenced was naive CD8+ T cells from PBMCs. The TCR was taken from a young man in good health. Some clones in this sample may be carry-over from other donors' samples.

Written as DNA, the CDR3 is TGTGCCAGCAGCCTCCTAGGGTACTCAGATACGCAGTATTTT. It is translated as CASSLLGYSDTQYF. This chain connects TRBV5-8 to TRBJ2-3; D not resolved. Germline V gene data show CDR1 as SGHTS and CDR2 as YDEGEE. V lost 4 bases, J lost 4 bases, and 13 bases lay in between. The CDR3 covers 14 residues.